These 29 T cell receptor beta chains were sequenced from one sample in a study of OX40 agonist ivuxolimab in advanced cancers. Measured with immunoSEQ multiplex PCR; TCRdb has only the in-frame clones, and not every one. The data contain tens of thousands of clones, about 90% of them singletons. The starting material was CD4+ or CD8+ T cells sorted from blood, obtained in a trial of the OX40 agonist ivuxolimab. The receptors derive from an adult with an advanced solid tumor such as melanoma, head and neck, liver or kidney cancer.

The table lists this clone with a count of one. The chain couples TRBV5-1 to TRBJ2-1; 8 bases fit TRBD2. The germline CDR1 and CDR2 sequences are SGHRS and YFSETQ. The junction had 3 bases not matched to a gene; V was cut back by 4 bases and J by 0 bases. This CDR3 region has 15 residues. CDR3 DNA: TGCGCCAGCAGCCTGCTAGCGGGCTCCTACAATGAGCAGTTCTTC. Translated: CASSLLAGSYNEQFF. The variable domain in full, completed from reference TRBV5-1 and TRBJ2-1, reads KAGVTQTPRYLIKTRGQQVTLSCSPISGHRSVSWYQQTPGQGLQFLFEYFSETQRNKGNFPGRFSGRQFSNSRSEMNVSTLELGDSALYLCASSLLAGSYNEQFFGPGTRLTVL.

The chain joins TRBV6-5 to TRBJ1-2; TRBD1 matches at 11 bases. V was pared by 7 bases and J by 8 bases, with 6 bases of the junction left unmatched. The CDR3 has 13 amino acids. Germline V gene data show CDR1 as MNHEY and CDR2 as SVGAGI. CDR3 DNA: TGTGCCAGCATCTCCTGGACAGGGGGCGGCTACACCTTC. It codes for CASISWTGGGYTF.

In this sample, this clone turned up once. The chain uses TRBV7-3 and TRBJ2-5; TRBD2 aligns across 8 bases. The ends lost 2 bases at V and 0 bases at J; junction bases unmatched: 5. The CDR3 runs to 16 residues. Germline assignment: CDR1 SGHTA and CDR2 FQGTGA. CDR3 in DNA: TGTGCCAGCAGCTTAGGGACGGGAGGGTACCAAGAGACCCAGTACTTC. This sequence encodes CASSLGTGGYQETQYF.

This sequence joins TRBV6-6 and TRBJ2-2, with D unresolved. The CDR3 sequence is 11 residues long. Trimming shortened V by 3 bases and J by 7 bases, and 3 bases separated the two germline ends. The germline CDR1 and CDR2 sequences are MNHNY and SVGAGI (reference sequence). CDR3 amino acids: CASSYFGELFF. The CDR3 DNA follows: TGTGCCAGCAGTTATTTCGGGGAGCTGTTTTTT.

V gene TRBV10-2 combines with J gene TRBJ1-1; D is unclear. Germline V gene data show CDR1 as WSHSY and CDR2 as SAAADI. With 4 bases removed from V and 1 base from J, the gap between germline ends came to 7 bases. CDR3 length equals 13 residues. The CDR3 region has the DNA TGCGCCAGCAGTGGCCAGACGAACACTGAAGCTTTCTTT. Residues: CASSGQTNTEAFF.

V gene TRBV11-1 combines with J gene TRBJ1-1, with a possible D match to TRBD1 (6 bases). The CDR3 has 14 residues. The ends were cut back, 3 bases at V and 5 bases at J, with 13 bases in the middle. CDR1 SGHAT and CDR2 FQDESV come from the germline V gene (reference sequence). The CDR3 is CASSFNRERTEAFF. Here the CDR3 DNA reads TGTGCCAGCAGCTTTAACAGGGAGCGTACTGAAGCTTTCTTT.

This clone was observed a single time. The V call is TRBV6-5, the J call TRBJ2-7; a weak D match, TRBD2 (6 bases). CDR1 MNHEY and CDR2 SVGAGI come from the germline V gene. Trimming shortened V by 6 bases and J by 1 base, and 13 bases separated the two germline ends. This CDR3 is built from 14 residues. The CDR3 nucleotides are TGTGCCAGCAGCTACGGGGGTCGATCCTACGAGCAGTACTTC. It translates to CASSYGGRSYEQYF.

CDR3 DNA: TGTGCCAGCAGGGACAGTCCCCACGAGCAGTACTTC. Protein: CASRDSPHEQYF. V gene TRBV6-1 combines with J gene TRBJ2-7; a possible D gene is TRBD1 (6 bases). CDR1 and CDR2 from the germline V gene are MNHNS and SASEGT. CDR3 length equals 12 residues. Trimming stripped 6 bases from V and 5 bases from J, with 11 bases between.

This chain connects TRBV18 to TRBJ2-3; TRBD2 is a possible D gene (5 bases). CDR3 length equals 14 residues. Trimming shortened V by 4 bases and J by 4 bases, and 12 bases separated the two germline ends. Germline V lookup: CDR1 KGHSH, CDR2 LQKENI. The CDR3 spells CASSRERVADTQYF. CDR3 coding DNA: TGTGCCAGCTCACGGGAGAGAGTAGCAGATACGCAGTATTTT.

V is TRBV28 and J is TRBJ1-2, with D possibly matching TRBD1 (6 bases). The CDR3 consists of 13 residues. The V end lost 4 bases, the J end lost 4 bases, and 10 bases lay between the germline ends. The germline V gene has CDR1 MDHEN and CDR2 SYDVKM. CDR3 loop: CASSSGGLYGYTF. The CDR3 bases are TGTGCCAGCAGTTCGGGGGGCCTCTATGGCTACACCTTC.

The chain links TRBV7-3 to TRBJ2-1; the D is unclear. CDR1 is SGHTA and CDR2 is FQGTGA in the germline V gene. The V end was cut by 0 bases, the J end by 1 base, with 10 bases between. This CDR3 comprises 16 residues. Written as DNA, the CDR3 is TGTGCCAGCAGCTTAACGTTGGGAATTTCCTACAATGAGCAGTTCTTC. It encodes CASSLTLGISYNEQFF.

The chain joins TRBV15 to TRBJ2-7; TRBD2 matches at 7 bases. With V trimmed by 8 bases and J by 5 bases, 12 bases remained unmatched. CDR1 is LNHNV and CDR2 is YYDKDF in the germline V gene (reference sequence). The CDR3 contains 14 residues. The DNA for the CDR3 is TGTGCCACCGGAACGCAGGGACGGGGGGACGAGCAGTACTTC. Translating gives CATGTQGRGDEQYF.

J is TRBJ2-5 and V is TRBV11-1; 11 bases are shared with TRBD2. V trimming: 6 bases; J trimming: 5 bases; junction bases outside the gene matches: 11. Germline values: CDR1 SGHAT, CDR2 FQDESV (reference sequence). This CDR3 has 16 residues. The CDR3 sequence: CASSPGTSGAGETQYF. Written as DNA, the CDR3 is TGTGCCAGCAGTCCCGGGACTAGCGGAGCGGGGGAGACCCAGTACTTC. The variable domain in full, completed from reference TRBV11-1 and TRBJ2-5, reads EAEVAQSPRYKITEKSQAVAFWCDPISGHATLYWYRQILGQGPELLVQFQDESVVDDSQLPKDRFSAERLKGVDSTLKIQPAELGDSAMYLCASSPGTSGAGETQYFGPGTRLLVL.

The chain links TRBV19 to TRBJ1-1, with D maybe TRBD1 (6 bases). The CDR3 is 13 amino acids. The V end lost 8 bases, the J end lost 1 base, and 11 bases lay between the germline ends. Germline CDR1 and CDR2: LNHDA and SQIVND (reference sequence). CDR3 bases: TGTGCCAGTTTGGGACACAGGAACACTGAAGCTTTCTTT. Encoded protein: CASLGHRNTEAFF.

The chain carries TRBV6-5 and TRBJ1-2; 8 positions match TRBD1. Trimming at V came to 2 bases and at J to 8 bases, leaving 7 bases not matched to a gene. The germline V gene has CDR1 MNHEY and CDR2 SVGAGI. This CDR3 region has 14 residues. The CDR3, as DNA: TGTGCCAGCAGTTACCCGGACAGGGACGAAGGCTACACCTTC. Protein: CASSYPDRDEGYTF.

Regarding this clone: Here the CDR3 omits its conserved ending phenylalanine or tryptophan, so a read error is the likely source. The chain uses TRBV2 and TRBJ1-1, with D perhaps matching TRBD1 (5 bases). Trimming shortened V by 6 bases and J by 10 bases, and 15 bases separated the two germline ends. This CDR3 is built from 12 residues. In germline, CDR1 is SNHLY, CDR2 FYNNEI. CDR3 region: CASSPQGLRAFL. The DNA of the CDR3 is TGTGCCAGCAGCCCCCAGGGATTGCGAGCTTTCCTT.

The rearrangement uses TRBV6-5 and TRBJ1-6; 9 nucleotides align to TRBD1. Trimming at V came to 5 bases and at J to 7 bases, leaving 6 bases not matched to a gene. The CDR3 is 15 amino acids. The V gene's germline CDR1 is MNHEY and CDR2 SVGAGI. CDR3 loop: CASSTRDRANSPLHF. CDR3 DNA sequence: TGTGCCAGCAGTACCCGGGACAGGGCAAATTCACCCCTCCACTTT.

The chain joins TRBV5-4 to TRBJ2-1; TRBD1 is a possible D gene (5 bases). The CDR3 length is 17 residues. Germline V gene data show CDR1 as SGHNT and CDR2 as YYREEE (reference sequence). Trimming cost V 0 bases and J 0 bases, with 13 bases left between them. The CDR3 bases are TGTGCCAGCAGCTTGGGGGGCGGATCAAGCTCCTACAATGAGCAGTTCTTC. Its translation is CASSLGGGSSSYNEQFF.

The rearrangement uses TRBV5-1 and TRBJ1-2; 12 bases map to TRBD1. CDR3 length: 17 amino acids. Germline CDR1 is SGHRS and CDR2 is YFSETQ. With 5 bases clipped from V and 3 bases from J, the junction kept 11 bases outside the gene matches. CDR3 in amino acids: CASSHTRGTGGDYGYTF. The CDR3 nucleotides are TGCGCCAGCAGTCACACCCGCGGGACAGGGGGCGACTATGGCTACACCTTC.

The chain joins TRBV6-7 to TRBJ2-4; 9 positions agree with TRBD1. TRBV6-7 is marked as an open reading frame, function uncertain. The CDR3 runs 16 residues. With V trimmed by 0 bases and J by 3 bases, 3 bases remained unmatched. CDR3: CASSYSGGQGKNIQYF. For the CDR3, the DNA is TGTGCCAGCAGTTACTCAGGGGGACAGGGCAAAAACATTCAGTACTTC.

This chain joins TRBV5-8 and TRBJ1-2, with 10 bases lining up with TRBD1. The V gene's germline CDR1 is SGHTS and CDR2 YDEGEE. This CDR3 region has 16 residues. V was clipped by 4 bases and J by 5 bases; unmatched bases: 11. For the CDR3, the DNA is TGTGCCAGCAGCCTTCCTGGGACAGGGGATGATTATGGCTACACCTTC. As protein: CASSLPGTGDDYGYTF.

This clone was recorded only once. The chain employs TRBV25-1 and TRBJ2-7, with TRBD1 matching over 9 bases. Germline V gene lookup returns CDR1 MGHDK and CDR2 SYGVNS. CDR3 length: 14 amino acids. Unmatched junction bases numbered 4, after V lost 1 base and J lost 6 bases. The CDR3 DNA sequence: TGTGCCAGCAGTGAATTTGGACAGGGGTCCGAGCAGTACTTC. Translated, it gives CASSEFGQGSEQYF.

This clone was seen once. V usage is TRBV18 and J usage is TRBJ1-1; D may be TRBD1 (5 bases). The CDR3 has 14 amino acids. Trimming took off 0 bases at V and 6 bases at J, with 11 bases between the two ends. The V gene's germline CDR1 is KGHSH and CDR2 LQKENI. CDR3 in DNA: TGTGCCAGCTCACCACCTTCCAGGGTGGCTGAAGCTTTCTTT. Amino acid sequence: CASSPPSRVAEAFF.

This chain connects TRBV4-1 to TRBJ2-2, with 8 bases that match TRBD2. CDR3 size: 17 residues. Germline V gene lookup returns CDR1 MGHRA and CDR2 YSYEKL. V gave up 2 bases and J gave up 5 bases; unmatched junction bases: 10. CDR3 coding DNA: TGCGCCAGCAGCCAAATTCCCGGGACTAGGGGAACCGGGGAGCTGTTTTTT. Amino acids: CASSQIPGTRGTGELFF.

The CDR3 loop reads CASSQEQGRYNYGYTF. The DNA of the CDR3 is TGCGCCAGCAGCCAAGAGCAGGGCCGATACAACTATGGCTACACCTTC. The rearrangement links TRBV4-1 to TRBJ1-2, with D possibly being TRBD1 (5 bases). The CDR3 covers 16 residues. CDR1 and CDR2 from the germline V gene are MGHRA and YSYEKL. V dropped 0 bases and J dropped 2 bases, with 13 bases sitting between them.

The chain joins TRBV28 to TRBJ2-1; D not certain. The germline CDR1 and CDR2 sequences are MDHEN and SYDVKM. The CDR3 is 17 residues long. Trimming shortened V by 5 bases and J by 0 bases, and 17 bases separated the two germline ends. DNA of the CDR3: TGTGCCAGCAGTCCCATCGGAGCGCAGAACTCCTACAATGAGCAGTTCTTC. Translation: CASSPIGAQNSYNEQFF.

The chain links TRBV7-2 to TRBJ2-7, with D maybe TRBD2 (5 bases). With 5 bases removed from V and 3 bases from J, the gap between germline ends came to 14 bases. The CDR3 covers 14 residues. Germline CDR1 reads SGHTA; CDR2 reads FQGNSA. CDR3 sequence: CASSLGSGFYEQYF. CDR3 DNA: TGTGCCAGCAGCCTGGGGAGCGGTTTCTACGAGCAGTACTTC.

The V and J genes are TRBV28 and TRBJ1-2; possibly TRBD1 for D (6 bases). Trimming removed 3 bases at V and 0 bases at J, with 11 bases between. The germline V gene encodes CDR1 MDHEN and CDR2 SYDVKM. This CDR3 has 15 amino acids. The CDR3 protein is CASSFRDIPNYGYTF. The CDR3 nucleotides are TGTGCCAGCAGTTTCCGGGACATTCCTAACTATGGCTACACCTTC.

The chain uses TRBV28 and TRBJ1-2; the D is unclear. The CDR3 is made up of 12 amino acids. Germline CDR1 is MDHEN and CDR2 is SYDVKM. V was pared by 4 bases and J by 8 bases, with 11 bases between. The CDR3 is CASSSPGRGYTF. CDR3 coding DNA: TGTGCCAGCAGTTCTCCAGGACGCGGCTACACCTTC.